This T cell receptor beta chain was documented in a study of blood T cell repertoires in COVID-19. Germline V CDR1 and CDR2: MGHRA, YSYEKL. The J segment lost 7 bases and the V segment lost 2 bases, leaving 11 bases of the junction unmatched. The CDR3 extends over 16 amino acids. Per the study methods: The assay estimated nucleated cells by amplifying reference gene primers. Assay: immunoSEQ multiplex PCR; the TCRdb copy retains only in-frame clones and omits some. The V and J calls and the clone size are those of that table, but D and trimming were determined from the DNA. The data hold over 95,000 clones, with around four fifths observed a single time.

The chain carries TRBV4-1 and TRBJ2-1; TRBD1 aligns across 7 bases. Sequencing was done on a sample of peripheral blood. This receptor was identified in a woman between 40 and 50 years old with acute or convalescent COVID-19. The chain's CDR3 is CASSQIRTGLENEQFF. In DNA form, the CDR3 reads TGCGCCAGCAGCCAAATAAGGACAGGACTTGAAAATGAGCAGTTCTTC.